The clone carrying this T cell receptor beta chain occurred once. Germline V gene data show CDR1 as LGHNA and CDR2 as YNFKEQ. V lost 3 bases, J lost 7 bases, and 5 bases stayed unmatched. The CDR3 runs to 14 residues. These data come from a study of blood T cell repertoires in COVID-19. TCRdb's table, derived via immunoSEQ multiplex PCR, lists solely in-frame clones and lacks some. The sample comprises around 95,000 clones, around 90% of which are singletons, and around 5% rests with the top ten. Material: peripheral blood. This sequence joins TRBV4-2 and TRBJ2-2; 7 bases align to TRBD2. This TCR came from a human donor in a cohort sampled during active COVID-19. Here the CDR3 reads CASSQGGKGGELFF. CDR3 DNA sequence: TGTGCCAGCAGCCAGGGGGGGAAGGGCGGGGAGCTGTTTTTT.